This T cell receptor (beta chain) was sequenced in a study of blood T cell repertoires in COVID-19. TCRdb's table, derived via immunoSEQ multiplex PCR, lists solely in-frame clones and lacks some. Of fewer than 15,000 clones listed, 65% to 85% are singletons. Trimming removed 2 bases from V and 1 base from J, with 8 bases in between. The germline V gene has CDR1 GTSNPN and CDR2 SVGIG (reference sequence). This CDR3 comprises 13 residues. Sequenced sample: peripheral blood. The chain joins TRBV30 to TRBJ1-1; D is unresolved. The sequence was obtained from a man aged 45 to 65 with active COVID-19. The CDR3, as DNA: TGTGCCTGGAGTAAAACAACGAACACTGAAGCTTTCTTT. Its translation is CAWSKTTNTEAFF.